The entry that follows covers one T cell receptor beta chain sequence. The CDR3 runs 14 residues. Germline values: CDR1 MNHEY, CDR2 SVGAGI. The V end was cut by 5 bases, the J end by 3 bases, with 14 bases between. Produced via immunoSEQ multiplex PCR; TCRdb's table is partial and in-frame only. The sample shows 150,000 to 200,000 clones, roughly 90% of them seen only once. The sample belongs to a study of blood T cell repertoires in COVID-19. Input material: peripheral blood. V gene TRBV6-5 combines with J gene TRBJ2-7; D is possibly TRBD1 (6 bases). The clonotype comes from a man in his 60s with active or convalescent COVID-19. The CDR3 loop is CASSPGTPIYEQYF. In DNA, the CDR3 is TGTGCCAGCAGTCCCGGGACACCCATCTACGAGCAGTACTTC.